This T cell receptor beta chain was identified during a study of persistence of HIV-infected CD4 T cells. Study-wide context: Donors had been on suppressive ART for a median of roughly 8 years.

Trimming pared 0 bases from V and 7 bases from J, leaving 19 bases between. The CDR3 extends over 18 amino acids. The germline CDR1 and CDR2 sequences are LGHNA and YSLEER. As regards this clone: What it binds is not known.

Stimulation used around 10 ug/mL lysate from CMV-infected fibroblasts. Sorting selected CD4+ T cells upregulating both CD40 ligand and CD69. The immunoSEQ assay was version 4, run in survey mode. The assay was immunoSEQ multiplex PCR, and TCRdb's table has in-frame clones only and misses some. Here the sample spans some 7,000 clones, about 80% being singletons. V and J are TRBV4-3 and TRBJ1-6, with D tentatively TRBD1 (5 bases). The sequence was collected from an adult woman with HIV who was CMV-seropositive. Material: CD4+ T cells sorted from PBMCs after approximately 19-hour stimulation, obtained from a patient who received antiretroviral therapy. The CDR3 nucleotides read TGCGCCAGCAGCCAAGATTTATCGGGGCTCTCTTTAAATTCACCCCTCCACTTT. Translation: CASSQDLSGLSLNSPLHF.